This TCR beta chain was sequenced during a study of blood T cell repertoires in COVID-19. Whole-study context: In each case, the material was cDNA or gDNA derived from T cells, B-cell-depleted T cells, or PBMCs.

Generated by immunoSEQ multiplex PCR, the TCRdb table keeps only in-frame clones and is missing some. The sample holds some 250,000 clones; roughly nine tenths are singletons and the top ten take roughly 1.2%. J was trimmed by 6 bases and V by 6 bases; bases with no gene match: 10. Germline CDR1 LGHDT, CDR2 YNNKEL (reference sequence). This CDR3 is built from 14 residues. Sequencing was done on a sample of PBMCs or T cells enriched from blood (not recorded which). This clonotype was obtained from a human donor in a cohort exposed to, infected with or recovered from COVID-19 (not recorded which). The donor label of this sample is uncertain. This sequence joins TRBV3-1 (or the pseudogene TRBV3-2) and TRBJ1-1; 7 bases fit TRBD1. The CDR3 nucleotides read TGTGCCAGCAGTCCTACAGGGGCGCGGGCTGAAGCTTTCTTT. Translated: CASSPTGARAEAFF.